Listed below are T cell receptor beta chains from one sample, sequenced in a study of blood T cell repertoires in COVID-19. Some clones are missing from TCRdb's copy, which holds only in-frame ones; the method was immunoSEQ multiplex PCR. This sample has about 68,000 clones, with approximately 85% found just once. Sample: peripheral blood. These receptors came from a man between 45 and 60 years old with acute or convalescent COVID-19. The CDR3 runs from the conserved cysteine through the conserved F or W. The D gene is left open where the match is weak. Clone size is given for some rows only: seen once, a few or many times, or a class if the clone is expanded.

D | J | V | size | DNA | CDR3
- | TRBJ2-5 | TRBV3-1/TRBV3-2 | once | TGTGCCAGCAGCCACCCCACTAGGGGGAAGCAAGAGACCCAGTACTTC | CASSHPTRGKQETQYF
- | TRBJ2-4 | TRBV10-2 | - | TGCGCCAGCAGTCAAGGCCAGCGGGCCAAAAACATTCAGTACTTC | CASSQGQRAKNIQYF
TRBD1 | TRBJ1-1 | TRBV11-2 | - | TGTGCCAGCAGCTTTTCCATAACAGGGGCCACTGAAGCTTTCTTT | CASSFSITGATEAFF
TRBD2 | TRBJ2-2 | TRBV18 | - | TGTGCCAGCTCTCGCGGGGGACCCAACACCGGGGAGCTGTTTTTT | CASSRGGPNTGELFF
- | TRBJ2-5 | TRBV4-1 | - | TGCGCCAGCAGCCAAGTCCAGGGAGAGACCCAGTACTTC | CASSQVQGETQYF
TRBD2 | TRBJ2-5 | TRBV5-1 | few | TGCGCCAGCAGCTTCTCAATGGTTGCTAGCGGGGGCCAAGAGACCCAGTACTTC | CASSFSMVASGGQETQYF
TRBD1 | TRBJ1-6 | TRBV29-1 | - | TGCAGCGTCCGGACAGGGGATAATAATTCACCCCTCCACTTT | CSVRTGDNNSPLHF
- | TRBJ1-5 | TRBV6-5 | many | TGTGCCAGCACCGTTGACAACCATCAGCCCCAGCATTTT | CASTVDNHQPQHF
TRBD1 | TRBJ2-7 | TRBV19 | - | TGTGCCAGTAGTACCCGGGACAGGGTCTACGAGCAGTACTTC | CASSTRDRVYEQYF
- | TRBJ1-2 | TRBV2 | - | TGTGCCAGCAGTGATAACAGAAACTATGGCTACACCTTC | CASSDNRNYGYTF
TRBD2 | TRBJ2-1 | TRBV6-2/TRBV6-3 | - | TGTGCCAGCAGTTACGGCGGGGGGGCCAACATATTTTTTGAGCAGTTCTTC | CASSYGGGANIFFEQFF